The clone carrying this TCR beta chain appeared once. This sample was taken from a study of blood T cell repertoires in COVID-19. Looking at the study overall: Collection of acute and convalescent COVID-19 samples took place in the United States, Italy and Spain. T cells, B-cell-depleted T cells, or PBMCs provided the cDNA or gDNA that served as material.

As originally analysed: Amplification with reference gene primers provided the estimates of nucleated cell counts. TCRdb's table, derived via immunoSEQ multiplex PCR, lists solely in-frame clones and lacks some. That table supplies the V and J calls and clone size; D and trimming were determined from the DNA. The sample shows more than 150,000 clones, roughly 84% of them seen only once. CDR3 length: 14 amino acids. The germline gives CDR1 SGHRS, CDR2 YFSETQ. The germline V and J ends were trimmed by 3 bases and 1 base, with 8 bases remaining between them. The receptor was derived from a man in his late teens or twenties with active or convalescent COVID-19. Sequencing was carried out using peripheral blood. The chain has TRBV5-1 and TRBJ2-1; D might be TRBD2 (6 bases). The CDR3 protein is CASSWDFSYNEQFF. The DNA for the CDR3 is TGCGCCAGCAGCTGGGACTTTTCCTACAATGAGCAGTTCTTC.